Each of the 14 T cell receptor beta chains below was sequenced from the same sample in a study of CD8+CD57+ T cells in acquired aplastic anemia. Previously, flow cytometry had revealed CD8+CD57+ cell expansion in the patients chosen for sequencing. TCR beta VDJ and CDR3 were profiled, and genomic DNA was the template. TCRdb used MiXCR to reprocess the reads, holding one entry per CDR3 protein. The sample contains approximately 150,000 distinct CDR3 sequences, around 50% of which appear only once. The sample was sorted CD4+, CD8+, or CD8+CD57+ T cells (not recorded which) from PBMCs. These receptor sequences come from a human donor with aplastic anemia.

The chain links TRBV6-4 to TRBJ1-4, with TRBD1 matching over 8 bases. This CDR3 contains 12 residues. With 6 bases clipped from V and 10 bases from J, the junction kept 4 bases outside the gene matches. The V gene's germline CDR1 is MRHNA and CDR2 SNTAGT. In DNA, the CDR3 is TGTGCCAGCAGGGACAGGGAGGGAAAACTGTTTTTT. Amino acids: CASRDREGKLFF.

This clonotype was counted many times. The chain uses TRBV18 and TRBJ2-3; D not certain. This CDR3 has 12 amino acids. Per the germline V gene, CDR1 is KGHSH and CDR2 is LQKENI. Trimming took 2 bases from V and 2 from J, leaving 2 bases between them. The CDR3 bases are TGTGCCAGCTCACCATTCACAGATACGCAGTATTTT. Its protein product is CASSPFTDTQYF.

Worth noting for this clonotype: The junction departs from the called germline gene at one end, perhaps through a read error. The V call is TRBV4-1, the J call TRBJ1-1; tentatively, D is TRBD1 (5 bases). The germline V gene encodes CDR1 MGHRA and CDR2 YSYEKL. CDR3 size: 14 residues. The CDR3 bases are TGCGTCAGCAGCCAAGATCCCGGGGGCACTGAAGCTTTCTTT. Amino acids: CVSSQDPGGTEAFF.

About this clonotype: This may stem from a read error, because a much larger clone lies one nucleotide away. The CDR3, as DNA: TGTGCCAGCAGTCCGGGACAGGGGGCGTGGGGCTACACCTTC. It specifies CASSPGQGAWGYTF. The gene calls are TRBV12-3 or TRBV12-4 and TRBJ1-2; the match to TRBD1 covers 12 bases. There are 14 residues in the CDR3. Germline trimming cut 5 bases from V and 8 bases from J; bases unmatched to any gene: 6.

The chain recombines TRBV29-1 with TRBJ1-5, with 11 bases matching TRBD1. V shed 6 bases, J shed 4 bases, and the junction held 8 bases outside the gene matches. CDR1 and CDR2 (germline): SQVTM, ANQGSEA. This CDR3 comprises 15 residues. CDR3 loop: CSVTTGTGGNQPQHF. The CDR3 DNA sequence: TGCAGCGTCACAACCGGGACAGGGGGAAATCAGCCCCAGCATTTT.

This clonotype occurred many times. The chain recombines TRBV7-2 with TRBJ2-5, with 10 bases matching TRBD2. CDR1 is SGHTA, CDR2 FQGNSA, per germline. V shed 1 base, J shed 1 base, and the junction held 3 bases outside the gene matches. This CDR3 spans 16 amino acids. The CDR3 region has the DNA TGTGCCAGCAGCTTAGGACTAGCGGGCCCCCAAGAGACCCAGTACTTC. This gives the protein CASSLGLAGPQETQYF.

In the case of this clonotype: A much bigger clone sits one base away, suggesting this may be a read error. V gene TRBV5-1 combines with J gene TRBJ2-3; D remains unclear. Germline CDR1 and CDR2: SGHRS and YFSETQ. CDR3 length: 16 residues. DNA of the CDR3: TGCGCCAGCGGCTTGGACGGAGACTCTAGCACAGATACGCAGTATTTT. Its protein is CASGLDGDSSTDTQYF.

CDR3 coding DNA: TGTGCCAGCACCCGGACAGGGCCTCCCTCTGGAAACACCATATATTTT. Amino acids: CASTRTGPPSGNTIYF. The gene calls are TRBV11-2 and TRBJ1-3, with 8 bases fitting TRBD1. From germline, CDR1 is SGHAT and CDR2 FQNNGV. Unmatched junction bases numbered 8, after V lost 7 bases and J lost 0 bases. The CDR3 has 16 residues.

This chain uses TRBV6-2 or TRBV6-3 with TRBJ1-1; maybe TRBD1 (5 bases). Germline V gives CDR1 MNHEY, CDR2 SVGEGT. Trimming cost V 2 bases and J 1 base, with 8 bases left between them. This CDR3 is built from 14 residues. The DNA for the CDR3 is TGTGCCAGCAGTTACAATGGGGGGAACACTGAAGCTTTCTTT. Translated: CASSYNGGNTEAFF.

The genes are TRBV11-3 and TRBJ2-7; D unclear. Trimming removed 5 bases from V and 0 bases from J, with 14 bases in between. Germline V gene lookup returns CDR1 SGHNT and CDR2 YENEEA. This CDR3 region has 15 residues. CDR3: CASSRTSIRSYEQYF. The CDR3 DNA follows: TGTGCCAGCAGCCGTACGTCGATCCGCTCCTACGAGCAGTACTTC. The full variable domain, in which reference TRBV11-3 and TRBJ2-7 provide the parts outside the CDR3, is EAGVVQSPRYKIIEKKQPVAFWCNPISGHNTLYWYLQNLGQGPELLIRYENEEAVDDSQLPKDRFSAERLKGVDSTLKIQPAELGDSAVYLCASSRTSIRSYEQYFGPGTRLTVT.

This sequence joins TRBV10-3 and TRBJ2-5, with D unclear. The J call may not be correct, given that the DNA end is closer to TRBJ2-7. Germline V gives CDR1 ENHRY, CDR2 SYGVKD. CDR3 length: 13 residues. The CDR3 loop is CAISSPDSYEQYF. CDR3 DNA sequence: TGTGCCATCTCCTCTCCTGATTCCTACGAGCAGTACTTC.

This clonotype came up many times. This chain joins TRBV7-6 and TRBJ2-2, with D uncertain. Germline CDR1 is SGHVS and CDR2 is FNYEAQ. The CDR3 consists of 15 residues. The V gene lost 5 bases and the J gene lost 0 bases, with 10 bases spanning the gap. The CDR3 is CASSPPQPNTGELFF. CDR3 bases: TGTGCCAGCAGCCCCCCCCAGCCGAACACCGGGGAGCTGTTTTTT.

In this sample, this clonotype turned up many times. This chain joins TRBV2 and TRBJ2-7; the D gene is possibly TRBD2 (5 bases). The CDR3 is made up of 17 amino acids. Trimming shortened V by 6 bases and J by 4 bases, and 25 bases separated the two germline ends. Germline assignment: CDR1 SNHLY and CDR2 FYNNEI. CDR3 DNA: TGTGCCAGCAGGCCCCCGCCCCCATTCGTCTCGGGATACGAGCAGTACTTC. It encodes CASRPPPPFVSGYEQYF.

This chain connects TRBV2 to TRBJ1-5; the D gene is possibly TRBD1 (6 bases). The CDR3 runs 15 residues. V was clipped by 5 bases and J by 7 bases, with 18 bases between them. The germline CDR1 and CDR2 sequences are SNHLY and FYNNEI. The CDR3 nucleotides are TGTGCCAGCAGTCGAATTCACAGGGTTACGCAGCCCCAGCATTTT. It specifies CASSRIHRVTQPQHF.